These T cell receptor beta chains were read from a single sample in a study of control samples from healthy donors and cancer patients. Only in-frame clones appear in the TCRdb table, and some are missing; sequencing was by immunoSEQ multiplex PCR. The repertoire holds about 150,000 clones, around 88% seen once, with 1.5% to 2% in the top ten. Sample: blood. The receptors here all came from a man younger than 35 in good health. The CDR3 runs from the conserved cysteine through the conserved F or W. Each record gives: clone size, D gene, V gene, J gene, CDR3 protein, CDR3 DNA. D genes are given only for firm matches. Clone size is not always given. Where it is, it says once, few, many or a class for expanded clones.

.	.	TRBV4-3	TRBJ2-7	CASSQDRGSYEQYF	TGCGCCAGCAGCCAAGATCGCGGCTCCTACGAGCAGTACTTC
.	TRBD1	TRBV7-8	TRBJ1-5	CASSSGTGGGQPQHF	TGTGCCAGCAGCTCCGGGACAGGGGGAGGTCAGCCCCAGCATTTT
.	.	TRBV5-6	TRBJ1-2	CASSLKRINYGYTF	TGTGCCAGCAGCTTGAAACGGATTAACTATGGCTACACCTTC
.	.	TRBV5-1	TRBJ2-6	CASSSQYSGANVLTF	TGCGCCAGCAGCTCCCAGTACTCTGGGGCCAACGTCCTGACTTTC
.	TRBD1	TRBV5-4	TRBJ1-2	CASSWTGAPGYTF	TGTGCCAGCAGCTGGACAGGGGCTCCTGGCTACACCTTC
once	TRBD1	TRBV28	TRBJ2-7	CASRGHRGSGEQYF	TGTGCCAGCCGTGGGCACAGGGGCTCAGGGGAGCAGTACTTC
.	.	TRBV24-1	TRBJ2-7	CATSGGAGEQYF	TGTGCCACCAGTGGAGGGGCAGGAGAGCAGTACTTC
.	.	TRBV7-2	TRBJ2-7	CASSLVGTYEQYF	TGTGCCAGCAGCTTAGTGGGCACCTACGAGCAGTACTTC
few	.	TRBV7-6	TRBJ2-7	CASSLGTPRQSSYEQYF	TGTGCCAGCAGCTTAGGGACCCCTCGACAGAGCTCCTACGAGCAGTACTTC
.	.	TRBV7-2	TRBJ2-5	CASSFNQETQYF	TGTGCCAGCAGCTTCAACCAAGAGACCCAGTACTTC
.	.	TRBV6-5	TRBJ2-1	CASTRVGNEQFF	TGTGCCAGCACCCGGGTCGGGAATGAGCAGTTCTTC
once	.	TRBV29-1	TRBJ2-3	CSARVAPTSTDTQYF	TGCAGCGCTAGAGTGGCTCCCACTAGCACAGATACGCAGTATTTT